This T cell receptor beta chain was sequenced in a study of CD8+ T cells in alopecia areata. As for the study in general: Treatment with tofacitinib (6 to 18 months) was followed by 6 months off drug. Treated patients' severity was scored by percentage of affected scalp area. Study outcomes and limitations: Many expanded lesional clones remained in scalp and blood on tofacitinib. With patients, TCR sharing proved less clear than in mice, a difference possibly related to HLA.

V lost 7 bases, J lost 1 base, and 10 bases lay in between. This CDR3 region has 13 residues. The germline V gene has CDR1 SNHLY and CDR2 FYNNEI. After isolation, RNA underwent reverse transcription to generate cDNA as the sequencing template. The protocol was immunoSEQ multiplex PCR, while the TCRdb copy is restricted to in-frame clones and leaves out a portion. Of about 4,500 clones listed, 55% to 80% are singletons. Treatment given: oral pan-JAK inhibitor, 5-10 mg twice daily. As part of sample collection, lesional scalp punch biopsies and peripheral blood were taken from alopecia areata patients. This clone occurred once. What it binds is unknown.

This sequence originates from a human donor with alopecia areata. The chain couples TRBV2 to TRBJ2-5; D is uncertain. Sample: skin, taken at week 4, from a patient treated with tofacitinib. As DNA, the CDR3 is TGTGCCAGCACCTGGCGGCCCCAAGAGACCCAGTACTTC. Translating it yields CASTWRPQETQYF.